This TCR beta chain was sequenced during a study of TIL therapy for anti-PD-1-resistant metastatic lung cancer. Study-level results: Treatment-naive, never-smoker and oncogene-addicted patients were overrepresented in this highly selected cohort.

The immunoSEQ assay was v3. Libraries were prepared by immunoSEQ multiplex PCR; TCRdb keeps only in-frame clonotypes and omits some of them. The sample holds some 52,000 clones, 79% seen once. Time point given: pre-treatment sample, taken before nivolumab and TIL therapy. This clone was counted a few times. Its target is not known. The sequence was obtained from a woman aged 25 to 80 with non-small cell lung cancer. Source: blood, taken at baseline.

CDR3 nucleotides: TGCGCCAGCAGCTTGGAGAGACAGGGGAGCGATGGCTACACCTTC. Protein: CASSLERQGSDGYTF. This chain connects TRBV5-1 to TRBJ1-2, with TRBD1 matching 8 bases. Germline lookup yields CDR1 SGHRS and CDR2 YFSETQ. After removal of 0 bases from V and 6 bases from J, the junction contained 7 bases not matched to a gene. This CDR3 has 15 residues.